One T cell receptor beta chain is described in this entry. The clone's antigen remains unknown. Within one base of it there is no much larger clone, and no base qualities were kept. The CDR3, from cysteine to phenylalanine, totals 15 residues. Just the 45-base CDR3 DNA is kept, in frame starting at base 1. Reading the germline V gene gives CDR1 SGHVS and CDR2 FQNEAQ. V loses 3 bases of germline sequence and J loses 2 bases, and the interval between the two ends is 11 bases. This specimen comes from a study of ipilimumab plus nivolumab after autologous stem cell transplantation (dated by TCRdb to about 2021). Some background on the complete study: Trial patients received a median of about 5 ipilimumab doses and fewer than 10 nivolumab doses. The myeloma cohort included high-risk transplant-naive patients and patients relapsing within 3 years of a first autologous transplant. The trial enrolled patients with high-risk diffuse large B cell lymphoma, mature T cell lymphoma, or multiple myeloma undergoing autologous transplant. The intent-to-treat population of the trial was made up of some 36 patients.

Library preparation was by the immunoSEQ multiplex PCR assay. In TCRdb, the immuneACCESS table is reduced to in-frame sequences with V and J assigned. These tables do not hold every clone; where another copy was compared, an unresolved V gene accounts for under half, and the others remain unexplained. Here the sample has 4,500 to 6,000 clones; around 73% occur a single time. The ten largest clones represent approximately 28% of the sample. Broad study findings and their caveats: The authors concluded that, as post-transplant consolidation, combined checkpoint inhibition appeared tolerable. The authors stated that profiles of the T cell receptor repertoire, regulatory T cell phenotype and gut microbiota provided a biologic rationale for studying this approach further.

Starting 14 to 28 days after the autologous transplant, patients began checkpoint therapy, which included ipilimumab at 1 mg/kg intravenously on day 1 of selected weeks. Nivolumab was given at 3 mg/kg intravenously on day 1 of weeks 1, 4, 7, 10, and every two weeks through week 26. The study was a Phase Ib clinical trial testing combined checkpoint inhibition with ipilimumab and nivolumab as consolidation after autologous stem cell transplantation. This clonotype was obtained from a male donor with multiple myeloma. Recombination joined TRBV7-8 with TRBJ1-5, with no D gene named confidently. Sequenced material: PBMCs, taken in a trial of ipilimumab plus nivolumab as post-transplant consolidation. CDR3 reads: CASSLGSKGNQPQHF. Read as DNA, the sequence is TGTGCCAGCAGCTTGGGGTCTAAGGGCAATCAGCCCCAGCATTTT.